This TCR beta chain was found in a study of tumor-infiltrating lymphocytes in localized non-small cell lung cancer. Study background: From each patient, both tumor and uninvolved lung, non-adjacent to tumor, were sampled.

This clone was picked up a small number of times. Its target is unknown. Overall study results and limits: Compared with uninvolved lung, tumors showed higher T cell infiltration by TCRbeta sequencing.

TCRdb's copy holds only in-frame clones and misses some; the assay was immunoSEQ multiplex PCR. The table lists about 24,000 clones, 50% to 70% of them singletons. V was pared by 6 bases and J by 5 bases, with 11 bases of the junction left unmatched. Germline lookup yields CDR1 PRHDT and CDR2 FYEKMQ (reference sequence). The CDR3 is 15 residues long. Source material: lung tumor tissue. The sequence was collected from a human donor with non-small cell lung cancer. The chain links TRBV13 to TRBJ2-3, with 7 nucleotides matching TRBD2. CDR3 in DNA: TGTGCCAGCAGGACGTCCCGGGACTACGAAGATACGCAGTATTTT. Translated, it gives CASRTSRDYEDTQYF.